What follows is one T cell receptor beta chain and its context. As yet, its antigen is unknown. Germline loops: CDR1 SGDLS, CDR2 YYNGEE. The CDR3 length is 14 residues. V was cut by 4 bases and J by 3 bases, with 13 bases left in between. This specimen belongs to a study of shared clonotypes between healthy human individuals. As defined, naive CD8 cells were CD45RO-negative and positively selected for CCR7, with terminally differentiated effector memory CD45RA+ cells excluded. Donors were healthy HIV-negative adults without recent acute infections or vaccinations. Investigators spread the genomic DNA of each subset evenly over several immunoSEQ plates. Sequenced by immunoSEQ multiplex PCR; TCRdb stores in-frame clones only, minus some. The sample shows about 2.2 million clones, 85% to 95% of them seen only once. Broader study findings: Naive CD4 clonotypes were shared across a few donors at 4.5% to 6%.

The TCR originated in a man between 18 and 35 years old in good health. Some clones in this sample may be carry-over from other donors' samples. The rearrangement uses TRBV9 and TRBJ2-5; D ambiguous. Sequenced input: naive CD8+ T cells from PBMCs. CDR3 sequence: CASSPRTEKETQYF. CDR3 bases: TGTGCCAGCAGCCCCCGGACGGAAAAAGAGACCCAGTACTTC. The complete variable domain, with remaining parts taken from reference TRBV9 and TRBJ2-5, reads DSGVTQTPKHLITATGQRVTLRCSPRSGDLSVYWYQQSLDQGLQFLIQYYNGEERAKGNILERFSAQQFPDLHSELNLSSLELGDSALYFCASSPRTEKETQYFGPGTRLLVL.